These T cell receptor beta chains were read from a single sample in a study of CD8 T cells in Susac syndrome. TCRdb recomputed calls from the immunoSEQ multiplex PCR reads with MiXCR, one row per CDR3 protein. The data show approximately 130,000 distinct CDR3 sequences, around 94% seen once. The specimen was CD4+ T cells from PBMCs. Receptors originate from a human donor in good health. The CDR3 runs from the conserved cysteine through the conserved F or W. D genes are given only for firm matches. The size of a clone is reported for some rows only, either as once, few or many, or as a class for expanded clones.

j_gene: TRBJ1-5; v_gene: TRBV6-1; abundance: .; d_gene: TRBD1; CDR3aa: CASSGLGQGGNQPQHF; CDR3nt: TGTGCCAGCAGTGGACTGGGACAGGGGGGAAATCAGCCCCAGCATTTT
j_gene: TRBJ2-7; v_gene: TRBV18; abundance: .; d_gene: .; CDR3aa: CASSPPGIGSAYEQYF; CDR3nt: TGTGCCAGCTCACCACCGGGGATCGGGAGTGCCTACGAGCAGTACTTC
j_gene: TRBJ2-1; v_gene: TRBV7-9; abundance: .; d_gene: TRBD2; CDR3aa: CASSSAQGTSGYNEQFF; CDR3nt: TGTGCCAGCAGCTCCGCCCAGGGGACTAGCGGATACAATGAGCAGTTCTTC
j_gene: TRBJ2-7; v_gene: TRBV20-1; abundance: .; d_gene: .; CDR3aa: CSAREDPTYEQYF; CDR3nt: TGCAGTGCTAGAGAAGATCCGACCTACGAGCAGTACTTC
j_gene: TRBJ1-1; v_gene: TRBV6-5; abundance: few; d_gene: .; CDR3aa: CASSSRTGNTEAFF; CDR3nt: TGTGCCAGCAGTTCCCGGACGGGGAACACTGAAGCTTTCTTT
j_gene: TRBJ2-5; v_gene: TRBV20-1; abundance: .; d_gene: .; CDR3aa: CSAMVGGAEETQYF; CDR3nt: TGCAGTGCTATGGTTGGGGGAGCGGAAGAGACCCAGTACTTC
j_gene: TRBJ2-7; v_gene: TRBV25-1; abundance: .; d_gene: .; CDR3aa: CASSELEVGEQYF; CDR3nt: TGTGCCAGCAGTGAATTAGAGGTCGGGGAGCAGTACTTC
j_gene: TRBJ1-4; v_gene: TRBV5-4; abundance: .; d_gene: .; CDR3aa: CASSPSGGNNEKLFF; CDR3nt: TGTGCCAGCAGCCCGTCGGGGGGAAATAATGAAAAACTGTTTTTT
j_gene: TRBJ2-5; v_gene: TRBV3-1; abundance: .; d_gene: .; CDR3aa: CASSSTTRETQYF; CDR3nt: TGTGCCAGCAGCTCAACGACTCGGGAGACCCAGTACTTC
j_gene: TRBJ2-7; v_gene: TRBV27; abundance: .; d_gene: .; CDR3aa: CASRRGDLSEQYF; CDR3nt: TGTGCCAGCCGGCGAGGGGACCTCTCCGAGCAGTACTTC
j_gene: TRBJ1-5; v_gene: TRBV7-9; abundance: .; d_gene: .; CDR3aa: CAPYSNQPQHF; CDR3nt: TGTGCCCCTTATAGCAATCAGCCCCAGCATTTT
j_gene: TRBJ2-7; v_gene: TRBV20-1; abundance: .; d_gene: .; CDR3aa: CSARFPGSKNYEQYF; CDR3nt: TGCAGTGCTAGATTTCCAGGGAGCAAGAACTACGAGCAGTACTTC
j_gene: TRBJ2-7; v_gene: TRBV2; abundance: .; d_gene: .; CDR3aa: CASSPLPRGEVEQYF; CDR3nt: TGTGCCAGCAGTCCCCTACCGCGGGGAGAAGTCGAGCAGTACTTC
j_gene: TRBJ2-4; v_gene: TRBV20-1; abundance: .; d_gene: TRBD1; CDR3aa: CSARGLGTGGNIQYF; CDR3nt: TGCAGTGCTAGGGGGTTGGGGACAGGGGGAAACATTCAGTACTTC
j_gene: TRBJ2-1; v_gene: TRBV7-2; abundance: .; d_gene: TRBD2; CDR3aa: CASSAHASGSGDEQFF; CDR3nt: TGTGCCAGCAGCGCCCACGCTAGCGGGAGTGGTGATGAGCAGTTCTTC
j_gene: TRBJ2-5; v_gene: TRBV25-1; abundance: .; d_gene: .; CDR3aa: CASRRAGQETQYF; CDR3nt: TGTGCCAGCAGAAGGGCCGGCCAAGAGACCCAGTACTTC
j_gene: TRBJ2-2; v_gene: TRBV18; abundance: .; d_gene: TRBD2; CDR3aa: CASSPRGLAGMANTGELFF; CDR3nt: TGTGCCAGCTCACCACGGGGACTAGCGGGAATGGCGAACACCGGGGAGCTGTTTTTT
j_gene: TRBJ2-3; v_gene: TRBV30; abundance: .; d_gene: .; CDR3aa: CAWSHSTDTQYF; CDR3nt: TGTGCCTGGAGTCATTCCACAGATACGCAGTATTTT
j_gene: TRBJ1-2; v_gene: TRBV6-1; abundance: once; d_gene: .; CDR3aa: CASSRDPDYGYTF; CDR3nt: TGTGCCAGCAGCCGGGATCCGGACTATGGCTACACCTTC